Listed below are T cell receptor beta chains from one sample, sequenced in a study of T cells expressing NK-cell markers. Each CDR3 protein gets one entry in TCRdb, which reprocessed the 5' RACE reads and gives no DNA. This sample's table has 500,000 to 600,000 distinct CDR3 sequences. The sample was blood T cells: a sorted CD56 or NKG2C T cell subset, CD4+ or CD8+ T cells, or bulk PBMC T cells (not recorded which). The receptor set was obtained from a man younger than 35 in good health. CDR3s include the opening cysteine and the closing phenylalanine or tryptophan. Fields, in order: V gene, J gene, CDR3 protein.

>TRBV7-2|TRBJ1-2
CASSYRQGNYGYTF
>TRBV29-1|TRBJ2-3
CSVGLLMRTDTQYF
>TRBV9|TRBJ2-3
CASSVGQRADTQYF
>TRBV20-1|TRBJ2-7
CSATLNYEQYF
>TRBV5-4|TRBJ1-2
CASSLVGGSYGYTF
>TRBV29-1|TRBJ2-1
CSVEIAGLDEQFF
>TRBV24-1|TRBJ2-6
CATSEDLSGANVLTF
>TRBV3-1|TRBJ2-7
CASGKSSEQYF
>TRBV12-3/TRBV12-4|TRBJ1-4
CASREGTGAKSPNEKLFF
>TRBV5-1|TRBJ2-1
CASSLRYGSGPHNEQFF
>TRBV2|TRBJ1-3
CASSEAEWKLGGNTIYF
>TRBV7-2|TRBJ2-4
CASSPDRVAKNIQYF
>TRBV27|TRBJ2-6
CASRDLGPGANVLTF
>TRBV4-2|TRBJ2-3
CASSQVGTSGSADTQYF
>TRBV5-1|TRBJ2-3
CASSFGGRDTQYF
>TRBV9|TRBJ2-3
CASSVAREYGDTQYF
>TRBV5-1|TRBJ2-4
CASSPGLAGVTPGVAKNIQYF
>TRBV20-1|TRBJ2-1
CSGTGGRGVNEQFF
>TRBV20-1|TRBJ1-1
CSVPTGGKNTEAFF
>TRBV20-1|TRBJ1-1
CSARVSGREAFF
>TRBV20-1|TRBJ2-2
CSAVTSGRGELFF
>TRBV20-1|TRBJ2-3
CSAGTTSTQYF
>TRBV4-2|TRBJ1-2
CASSQDTLYTF
>TRBV5-1|TRBJ1-2
CASSDGVGGANYGYTF
>TRBV30|TRBJ2-1
CASYRVGYNEQFF
>TRBV19|TRBJ2-7
CASTTQGIAKQYF
>TRBV29-1|TRBJ1-2
CSVEVPRGSYTF
>TRBV7-2|TRBJ2-5
CASSLAWALQETQYF
>TRBV11-2|TRBJ2-1
CASSLEAGTSGWNEQFF
>TRBV10-3|TRBJ2-5
CAISGELAGEETQYF
>TRBV5-5|TRBJ1-2
CASNPMGDRGYGYTF
>TRBV28|TRBJ2-1
CASRETSGSASYNEQFF
>TRBV29-1|TRBJ2-1
CAASGRGWDEQFF
>TRBV10-1|TRBJ2-2
CASSRGSTGMSHGELFF
>TRBV29-1|TRBJ1-1
CSVGPHRSGAEAFF
>TRBV6-1|TRBJ2-5
CASSTAGGVTETQYF
>TRBV29-1|TRBJ2-3
CSTWGGSGDTQYF
>TRBV10-3|TRBJ2-5
CAISDSGTSGSETQYF
>TRBV12-3/TRBV12-4|TRBJ2-7
CASSFRPWDSSYEQYF
>TRBV4-3|TRBJ2-2
CASSQVLAGVGGAGELFF
>TRBV7-6|TRBJ2-7
CASSTGGASYEQYF
>TRBV5-5|TRBJ2-1
CASSLMRGNNEQFF
>TRBV6-1|TRBJ2-1
CASNGPSFGNEQFF
>TRBV10-2|TRBJ2-1
CASDEHNEQFF
>TRBV7-2|TRBJ2-5
CASSSTGFKETQYF